This passage covers 14 T cell receptor beta chains from one sample sequenced in a study of blood T cell repertoires in COVID-19 (TCRdb year 2020). The method behind the library was the immunoSEQ multiplex PCR assay. TCRdb took over this immuneACCESS table, retaining in-frame rearrangements with V and J assigned. Such tables are incomplete; in checked studies, under half of the missing clones stem from an unresolved V gene, and the remainder is unexplained. The table for this sample lists about 300,000 clones; 88% of them were counted only once. Together, the top ten hold about 8.6% of the sample. The source material was peripheral blood. These receptors originate from a man younger than 35 with active or convalescent COVID-19.

This clone was seen once. The chain joins TRBV3-1 (or the pseudogene TRBV3-2) to TRBJ1-1; D ambiguous. In germline, CDR1 is LGHDT, CDR2 YNNKEL (reference sequence). V lost 0 bases and J 1 base, leaving 21 bases between the germline ends. The CDR3 contains 19 residues. CDR3 region: CASSQEIWTVGRENTEAFF. CDR3 in DNA: TGTGCCAGCAGCCAAGAGATTTGGACCGTGGGGAGGGAGAACACTGAAGCTTTCTTT.

The V gene is TRBV5-6, the J gene TRBJ1-5; 9 nucleotides match TRBD1. This CDR3 comprises 16 residues. Looked up from germline, CDR1 is SGHDT and CDR2 is YYEEEE. The ends lost 2 bases at V and 3 bases at J; junction bases unmatched: 6. The CDR3 spells CASSLQTGGVNQPQHF. The CDR3 DNA follows: TGTGCCAGCAGCTTACAGACAGGGGGAGTCAATCAGCCCCAGCATTTT. The variable domain in full, with the rest retrieved from reference TRBV5-6 and TRBJ1-5, is DAGVTQSPTHLIKTRGQQVTLRCSPKSGHDTVSWYQQALGQGPQFIFQYYEEEERQRGNFPDRFSGHQFPNYSSELNVNALLLGDSALYLCASSLQTGGVNQPQHFGDGTRLSIL.

The CDR3 protein is CASSPPVLAGGVAPDTQYF. The CDR3 bases are TGTGCCAGCTCACCACCGGTACTAGCGGGGGGGGTTGCACCCGATACGCAGTATTTT. This sequence joins TRBV18 and TRBJ2-3, with 13 positions matching TRBD2. This CDR3 region has 19 residues. Germline V gene data show CDR1 as KGHSH and CDR2 as LQKENI. V dropped 0 bases and J dropped 6; count of bases not matched to a gene: 12.

This clone was counted once. The rearrangement uses TRBV6-2 or TRBV6-3 and TRBJ2-7; D perhaps matches TRBD1 (6 bases). V lost 0 bases and J 5 bases, leaving 11 bases between the germline ends. The CDR3 consists of 14 residues. CDR1 and CDR2 (germline): MNHEY, SVGEGT. This CDR3 is CASSYSGAVDEQYF. For the CDR3, the DNA is TGTGCCAGCAGTTACTCGGGGGCGGTCGACGAGCAGTACTTC.

This chain connects TRBV11-2 to TRBJ2-5, with a possible D match to TRBD1 (6 bases). Germline values: CDR1 SGHAT, CDR2 FQNNGV. V was shortened by 4 bases and J by 1 base, with 13 bases between the two germline ends. The CDR3 sequence is 15 residues long. The CDR3 DNA reads as TGTGCCAGCAGCTCTGGACAGAAAATCCAAGAGACCCAGTACTTC. Translation gives CASSSGQKIQETQYF.

The CDR3 sequence: CASSLGGLAGYGYTF. CDR3 nucleotide sequence: TGTGCCAGCAGCCTAGGGGGCCTGGCGGGGTATGGCTACACCTTC. This rearrangement joins TRBV11-2 to TRBJ1-2; TRBD1 aligns across 7 bases. The germline CDR1 and CDR2 sequences are SGHAT and FQNNGV. The CDR3 runs to 15 residues. Trimming took 5 bases from V and 5 from J; bases not matched to a gene: 11.

V is TRBV7-2 and J is TRBJ2-5; 10 bases align to TRBD2. Germline values: CDR1 SGHTA, CDR2 FQGNSA. V shed 0 bases, J shed 1 base, and the junction held 8 bases outside the gene matches. The CDR3 is 18 residues long. The CDR3 spells CASSLARPSGGRQETQYF. Here the CDR3 DNA reads TGTGCCAGCAGCTTAGCGAGGCCTAGCGGGGGCCGCCAAGAGACCCAGTACTTC.

This rearrangement joins TRBV9 to TRBJ1-5, with 8 bases aligning to TRBD1. The CDR3 extends over 15 amino acids. Germline lookup yields CDR1 SGDLS and CDR2 YYNGEE. The J segment lost 0 bases and the V segment lost 6 bases, leaving 5 bases of the junction unmatched. The CDR3 protein is CASTPTGDSNQPQHF. The CDR3 DNA reads TGTGCCAGCACCCCGACAGGGGATAGCAATCAGCCCCAGCATTTT.

V usage is TRBV6-5 and J usage is TRBJ2-7; 10 bases are shared with TRBD1. CDR3 length: 15 residues. Losses at the gene ends were 2 bases for V and 3 bases for J; bases not matched to a gene: 4. CDR1 MNHEY and CDR2 SVGAGI come from the germline V gene. CDR3 amino acids: CASSYRTGGLYEQYF. Written as DNA, the CDR3 is TGTGCCAGCAGTTACCGGACAGGGGGACTCTACGAGCAGTACTTC.

The chain joins TRBV9 to TRBJ2-5; D is unresolved. The CDR3 covers 16 residues. Trimming shortened V by 0 bases and J by 0 bases, and 12 bases separated the two germline ends. Germline CDR1 SGDLS, CDR2 YYNGEE. CDR3 bases: TGTGCCAGCAGCGTAGGTGAGGTTAACTACCAAGAGACCCAGTACTTC. Its translation is CASSVGEVNYQETQYF.

The chain uses TRBV11-2 and TRBJ2-2; D is unresolved. The V end was cut by 1 base, the J end by 2 bases, with 14 bases between. Germline V gene sequence: CDR1 SGHAT, CDR2 FQNNGV. CDR3 size: 17 residues. The CDR3 bases are TGTGCCAGCAGCTTAGTTGCGTCTACCATAAACACCGGGGAGCTGTTTTTT. Amino acid sequence: CASSLVASTINTGELFF.

The V gene is TRBV2, the J gene TRBJ1-1, with unresolved D. Germline values: CDR1 SNHLY, CDR2 FYNNEI. This CDR3 spans 13 amino acids. Trimming removed 6 bases at V and 2 bases at J, with 10 bases between. The CDR3 DNA reads TGTGCCAGCAGCGCGGAATACAACACTGAAGCTTTCTTT. Translating it yields CASSAEYNTEAFF.

The rearrangement uses TRBV2 and TRBJ2-3; 9 nucleotides align to TRBD2. V trimming: 8 bases; J trimming: 0 bases; junction bases outside the gene matches: 6. CDR3 length: 15 residues. Germline CDR1 reads SNHLY; CDR2 reads FYNNEI. The CDR3 DNA reads TGTGCCAGCTGGTCTCTAGCGGGGAGCACAGATACGCAGTATTTT. This translates into CASWSLAGSTDTQYF. The full variable domain, rest sourced from reference TRBV2 and TRBJ2-3, is EPEVTQTPSHQVTQMGQEVILRCVPISNHLYFYWYRQILGQKVEFLVSFYNNEISEKSEIFDDQFSVERPDGSNFTLKIRSTKLEDSAMYFCASWSLAGSTDTQYFGPGTRLTVL.

This chain uses TRBV11-2 with TRBJ2-7; TRBD2 matches 11 bases. The CDR3 length is 14 residues. Trimming took 6 bases from V and 3 from J; bases not matched to a gene: 4. Germline CDR1 reads SGHAT; CDR2 reads FQNNGV. CDR3 sequence reads: CASRRLAGRYEQYF. The CDR3 DNA reads TGTGCCAGCAGAAGACTAGCGGGGCGCTACGAGCAGTACTTC.